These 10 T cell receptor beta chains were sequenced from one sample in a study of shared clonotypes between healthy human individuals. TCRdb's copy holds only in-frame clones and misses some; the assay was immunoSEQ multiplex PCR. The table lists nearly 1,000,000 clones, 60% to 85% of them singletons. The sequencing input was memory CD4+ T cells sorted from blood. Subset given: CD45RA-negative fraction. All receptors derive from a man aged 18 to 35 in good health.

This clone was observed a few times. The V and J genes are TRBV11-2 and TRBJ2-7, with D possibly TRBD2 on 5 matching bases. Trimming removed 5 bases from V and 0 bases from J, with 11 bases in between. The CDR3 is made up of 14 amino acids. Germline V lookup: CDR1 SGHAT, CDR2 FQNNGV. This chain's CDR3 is CASSPARDSYEQYF. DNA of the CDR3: TGTGCCAGCAGCCCGGCGAGGGACTCCTACGAGCAGTACTTC.

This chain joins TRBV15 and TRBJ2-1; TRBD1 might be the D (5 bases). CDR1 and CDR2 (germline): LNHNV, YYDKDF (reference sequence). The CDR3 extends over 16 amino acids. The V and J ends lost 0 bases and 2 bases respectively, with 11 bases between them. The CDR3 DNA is TGTGCCACCAGCAGAGAGAAGGGGCCCCCCTACAATGAGCAGTTCTTC. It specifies CATSREKGPPYNEQFF.

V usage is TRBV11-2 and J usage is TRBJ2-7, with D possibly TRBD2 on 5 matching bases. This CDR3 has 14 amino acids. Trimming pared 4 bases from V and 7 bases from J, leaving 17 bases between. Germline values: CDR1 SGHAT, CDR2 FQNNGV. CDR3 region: CASSSSPSGGEQYF. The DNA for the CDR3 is TGTGCCAGCAGCTCCTCCCCTTCAGGCGGGGAGCAGTACTTC.

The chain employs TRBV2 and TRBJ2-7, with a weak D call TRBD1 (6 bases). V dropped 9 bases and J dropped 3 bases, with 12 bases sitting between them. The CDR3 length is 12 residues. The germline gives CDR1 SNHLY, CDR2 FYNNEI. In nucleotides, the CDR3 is TGTGCCAGTCGCTCGGACAGCTACGAGCAGTACTTC. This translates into CASRSDSYEQYF.

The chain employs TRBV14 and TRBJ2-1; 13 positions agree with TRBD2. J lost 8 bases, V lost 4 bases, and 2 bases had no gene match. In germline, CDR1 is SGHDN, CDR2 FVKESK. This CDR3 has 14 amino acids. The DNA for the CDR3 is TGTGCCAGCAGCCGAGGACTAGCGGGAGATGAGCAGTTCTTC. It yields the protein CASSRGLAGDEQFF.

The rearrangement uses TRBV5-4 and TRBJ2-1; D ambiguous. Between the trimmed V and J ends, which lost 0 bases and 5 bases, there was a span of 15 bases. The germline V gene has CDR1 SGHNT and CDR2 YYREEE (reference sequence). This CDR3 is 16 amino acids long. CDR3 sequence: CASSLGWYVRDNEQFF. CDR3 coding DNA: TGTGCCAGCAGCTTGGGTTGGTATGTCCGGGACAATGAGCAGTTCTTC.

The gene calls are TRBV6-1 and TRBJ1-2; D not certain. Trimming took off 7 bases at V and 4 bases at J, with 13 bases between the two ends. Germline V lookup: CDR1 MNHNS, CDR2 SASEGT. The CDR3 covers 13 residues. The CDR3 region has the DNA TGTGCCAGCAATAACGGGGAAAGCTATGGCTACACCTTC. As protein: CASNNGESYGYTF.

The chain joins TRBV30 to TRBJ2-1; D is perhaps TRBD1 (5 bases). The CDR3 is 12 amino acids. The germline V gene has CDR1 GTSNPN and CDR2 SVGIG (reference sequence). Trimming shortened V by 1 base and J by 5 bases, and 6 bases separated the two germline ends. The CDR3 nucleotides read TGTGCCTGGAGTGCAGGGAACAATGAGCAGTTCTTC. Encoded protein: CAWSAGNNEQFF.

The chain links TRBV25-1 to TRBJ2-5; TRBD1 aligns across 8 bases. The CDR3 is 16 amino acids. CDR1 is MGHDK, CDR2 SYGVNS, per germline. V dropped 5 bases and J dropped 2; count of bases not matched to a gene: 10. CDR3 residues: CASSTGQGGPQETQYF. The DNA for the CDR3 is TGTGCCAGCAGTACCGGACAGGGAGGCCCACAAGAGACCCAGTACTTC. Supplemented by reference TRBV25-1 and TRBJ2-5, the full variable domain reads EADIYQTPRYLVIGTGKKITLECSQTMGHDKMYWYQQDPGMELHLIHYSYGVNSTEKGDLSSESTVSRIRTEHFPLTLESARPSHTSQYLCASSTGQGGPQETQYFGPGTRLLVL.

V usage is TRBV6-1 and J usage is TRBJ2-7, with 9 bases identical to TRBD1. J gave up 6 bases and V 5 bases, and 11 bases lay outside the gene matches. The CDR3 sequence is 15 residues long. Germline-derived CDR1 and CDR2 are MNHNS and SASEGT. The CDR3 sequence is CASSTSDRGRGEQYF. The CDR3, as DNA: TGTGCCAGCAGTACCTCGGACAGGGGAAGGGGCGAGCAGTACTTC.